This TCR beta chain was identified during a study of blood T cell repertoires in COVID-19. Study in general: Researchers got acute and convalescent COVID-19 samples from the United States, Italy and Spain. PBMCs, B-cell-depleted T cells, or T cells were the source of the cDNA or gDNA that made up the material.

Original methodology: Estimation of nucleated cell counts relied on the amplification of reference gene primers. The protocol was immunoSEQ multiplex PCR, while the TCRdb copy is restricted to in-frame clones and leaves out a portion. V and J calls and clone size follow that table, whereas D and trimming were derived from the DNA. The sample has roughly 190,000 clones, roughly 86% seen once. Unmatched junction bases numbered 5, after V lost 4 bases and J lost 7 bases. The CDR3 consists of 16 residues. Germline CDR1 reads SGHVS; CDR2 reads FNYEAQ. The specimen was peripheral blood. This TCR was sampled from a woman in her seventies with active or convalescent COVID-19. The V and J genes are TRBV7-6 and TRBJ2-2; 14 nucleotides match TRBD2. The CDR3 nucleotides are TGTGCCAGCAGCTCCGGGACTAGCGGGAGTGGCGGGGAGCTGTTTTTT. Translating it yields CASSSGTSGSGGELFF.